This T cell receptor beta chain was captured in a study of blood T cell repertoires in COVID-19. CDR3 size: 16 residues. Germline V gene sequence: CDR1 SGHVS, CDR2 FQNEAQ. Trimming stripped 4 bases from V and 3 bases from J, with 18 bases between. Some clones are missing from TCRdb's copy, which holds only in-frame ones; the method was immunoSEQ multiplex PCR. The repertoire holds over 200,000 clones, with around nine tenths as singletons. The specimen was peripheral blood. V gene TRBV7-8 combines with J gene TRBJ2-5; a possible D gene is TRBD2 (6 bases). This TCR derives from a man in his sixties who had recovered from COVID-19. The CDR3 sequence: CASSSNNPGLEETQYF. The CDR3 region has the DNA TGTGCCAGCAGCTCTAATAATCCGGGACTTGAAGAGACCCAGTACTTC.